The text below deals with one T cell receptor beta chain. Its specificity is not known. This sample is drawn from a study of regulatory T cells in long-lasting Graves disease. Study observations and caveats: Relative to newly diagnosed Graves' patients, persistent ones had lower TCR diversity. Persistent patients shared fewer than 3,500 public clonotypes among themselves. Newly diagnosed patients shared fewer, at approximately 970.

Noted time point: persistent/refractory GD, antithyroid drugs over 5 years with positive TRAb. Making the TCR library involved RNA that had been extracted from PBMCs. iRepertoire HTBI primers and Arm-PCR of CDR3 regions built TCR beta libraries. As processed by the authors: In the combined samples, approximately 64 TRBV and 14 to 15 TRBJ segments were identified. From the multiplex PCR reads, TCRdb called clonotypes with MiXCR, one entry per CDR3 protein. It is TCRdb's table, rather than the study itself, that gives the V and J calls and clone size. The sample lists about 290,000 distinct CDR3 sequences, 22% occurring once. This CDR3 has 12 residues. Per germline, CDR1 DFQATT and CDR2 SNEGSKA (reference sequence). Trimming took off 6 bases at V and 2 bases at J, with 11 bases between the two ends.

The chain is built from TRBV20-1 and TRBJ2-7, with D tentatively TRBD1 (6 bases). The sequence derives from a female donor with Graves disease. Source: peripheral blood mononuclear cells (PBMCs), taken when the disease was refractory, from a patient treated with antithyroid drugs. DNA of the CDR3: TGCAGTGCCCCAGGGGATCCCTACGAGCAGTACTTC. Its translation is CSAPGDPYEQYF.